This TCR beta chain comes out of a study of T cell responses to AZD1222 COVID-19 vaccine (dated by TCRdb to about 2021). For context, the study as a whole: TCR sequencing was performed for 230 to 250 trial participants, of whom about 200 were given two doses of AZD1222 and approximately 25 were given two doses of MenACWY control vaccine. Trial participants were enrolled into age subgroups of 18-55, 56-69 and 70-plus years, which contained about 150, 28 and 57 TCR-sequenced participants, respectively. Study-level results and caveats: No day 14 peak-response samples were available, so repertoires were characterized only after the peak T cell response. The whole spike protein was spanned by vaccine-associated CD4 TCRs, and dominant responses were seen in regions 160-218 and 743-854. Reportedly, almost half of the unique spike-specific TCRs recognized epitopes lying outside the regions that are mutated in the B.1.351 and B.1.1.7 variants. Most participants were white British and females outnumbered males, and the authors suggested that clonal diversity may have been underestimated. Only a handful of AZD1222 recipients were SARS-CoV-2 seropositive at baseline, limiting conclusions about previously exposed vaccinees. After two AZD1222 doses, both the breadth and the depth of spike-specific TCRs were significantly higher than at day 0 and than in MenACWY recipients. The 56-69-year group was small, and its depth increase did not reach significance, likely because of low power.

In the paper's terms, the time point label means: sample from adult after SARS-CoV-2 infection, after symptom onset. Two convalescent COVID-19 patients, sampled after symptom onset from adults with prior SARS-CoV-2 infection, were also TCR-sequenced for comparison. The CDR3 regions of human TCRbeta chains were analyzed by immunosequencing. In the original analysis: Repertoire TCRs were checked for matches against a reference library of SARS-CoV-2-specific TCRs that had been generated using the MIRA antigen-specificity platform. Breadth meant the fraction of unique TCRs that were SARS-CoV-2-associated, whereas depth meant the fraction of total T cells that were SARS-CoV-2-associated. Using the MIRA data, every spike-specific TCR was mapped to the spike region that the TCR reacted to and assigned to either a CD4 or a CD8 class. Log10-transformed breadth and depth values were compared by one-way ANOVA with Sidak's multiple comparisons tests. As stored in TCRdb, this immuneACCESS dataset retains in-frame rearrangements with V and J assigned. A fraction of the clones does not appear; measured against another copy, unresolved V genes explain less than half of the discrepancy, and the remainder lacks a known reason. That table furnishes V, J and clone size, whereas the DNA furnished D and trimming. The sample includes roughly 150,000 clones, with 70% to 90% observed a single time. The ten biggest clones cover just under 7% of the sample.

For this clone: Its antigen is not yet known. The sample holds no much larger clone one base away, and base qualities are not on file.

Trimming costs V 5 bases and J 9 bases, and their ends lie 11 bases apart. From the cysteine through the phenylalanine, the CDR3 covers 11 amino acids. This entry keeps only the CDR3 DNA: 33 bases, framed from base 1. The germline V gene (reference sequence) yields DFQATT for CDR1 and SNEGSKA for CDR2. Sequenced here: peripheral blood, sampled after recovery from COVID-19. This receptor was identified in an adult who had recovered from COVID-19. The sequence joins TRBV20-1 to TRBJ2-1, with a tentative D gene TRBD1 over 5 matching bases. The CDR3 in this case is CSAPGYSEQFF. The bases are TGCAGTGCTCCAGGGTATAGTGAGCAGTTCTTC.